This TCR beta chain was captured in a study of CD8+ T cells in alopecia areata. The study, taken as a whole, reports: Links between baseline CD8+ expansion and response need larger treated cohorts.

Remarks on this clone: What it binds is not known.

J was trimmed by 3 bases and V by 5 bases; bases with no gene match: 13. The CDR3 runs 17 residues. Germline loops: CDR1 SGHTA, CDR2 FQGNSA. As the sequencing template, cDNA was produced by extracting RNA and reverse transcribing it. Generated by immunoSEQ multiplex PCR, the TCRdb table keeps only in-frame clones and is missing some. The sample carries 150,000 to 200,000 clones, approximately 57% recorded once. The treatment here: oral pan-JAK inhibitor, 5-10 mg twice daily. Obtained from alopecia areata patients were lesional scalp punch biopsies along with peripheral blood. The chain is built from TRBV7-2 and TRBJ2-1; 7 nucleotides align to TRBD2. The sample was CD4+ T cells sorted from blood, taken at week 24, from a patient treated with tofacitinib. This TCR came from a human donor with alopecia areata. CDR3 amino acids: CASSPGPLAVRYNEQFF. The CDR3 nucleotides are TGTGCCAGCAGCCCAGGACCTCTAGCGGTGCGCTACAATGAGCAGTTCTTC.